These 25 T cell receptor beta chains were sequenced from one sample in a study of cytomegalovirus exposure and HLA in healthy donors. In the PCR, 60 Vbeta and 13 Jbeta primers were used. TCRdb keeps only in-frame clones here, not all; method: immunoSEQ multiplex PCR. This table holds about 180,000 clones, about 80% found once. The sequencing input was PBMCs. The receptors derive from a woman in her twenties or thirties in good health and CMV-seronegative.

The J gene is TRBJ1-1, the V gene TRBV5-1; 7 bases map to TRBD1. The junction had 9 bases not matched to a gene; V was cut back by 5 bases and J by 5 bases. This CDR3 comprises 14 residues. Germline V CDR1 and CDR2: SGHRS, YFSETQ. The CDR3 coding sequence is TGCGCCAGCAGAGCACAGGGGAGAGGTACTGAAGCTTTCTTT. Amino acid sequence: CASRAQGRGTEAFF.

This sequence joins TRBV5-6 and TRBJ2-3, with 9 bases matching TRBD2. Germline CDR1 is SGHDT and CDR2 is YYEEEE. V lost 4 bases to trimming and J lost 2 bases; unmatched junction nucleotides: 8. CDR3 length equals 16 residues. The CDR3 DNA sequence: TGTGCCAGCAGCGGGAGACTAGCGGCTTACACAGATACGCAGTATTTT. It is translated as CASSGRLAAYTDTQYF.

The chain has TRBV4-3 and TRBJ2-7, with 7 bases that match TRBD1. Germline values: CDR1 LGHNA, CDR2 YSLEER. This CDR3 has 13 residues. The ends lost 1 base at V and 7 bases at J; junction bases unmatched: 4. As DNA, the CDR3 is TGCGCCAGCAGCCAAGGAGAACAGGGGGAGCAGTACTTC. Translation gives CASSQGEQGEQYF.

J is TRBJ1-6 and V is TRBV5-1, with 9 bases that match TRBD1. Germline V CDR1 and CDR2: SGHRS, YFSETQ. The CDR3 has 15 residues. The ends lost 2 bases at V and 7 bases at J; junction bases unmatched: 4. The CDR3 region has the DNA TGCGCCAGCAGCTTCGACAGGGGGAGGAATTCACCCCTCCACTTT. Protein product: CASSFDRGRNSPLHF.

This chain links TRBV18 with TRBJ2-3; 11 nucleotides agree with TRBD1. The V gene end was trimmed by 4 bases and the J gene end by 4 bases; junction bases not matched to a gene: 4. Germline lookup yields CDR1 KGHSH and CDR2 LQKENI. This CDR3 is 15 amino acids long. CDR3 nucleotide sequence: TGTGCCAGCTCACGACGGACAGGGGGCTCAGATACGCAGTATTTT. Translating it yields CASSRRTGGSDTQYF. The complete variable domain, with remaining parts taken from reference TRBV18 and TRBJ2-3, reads NAGVMQNPRHLVRRRGQEARLRCSPMKGHSHVYWYRQLPEEGLKFMVYLQKENIIDESGMPKERFSAEFPKEGPSILRIQQVVRGDSAAYFCASSRRTGGSDTQYFGPGTRLTVL.

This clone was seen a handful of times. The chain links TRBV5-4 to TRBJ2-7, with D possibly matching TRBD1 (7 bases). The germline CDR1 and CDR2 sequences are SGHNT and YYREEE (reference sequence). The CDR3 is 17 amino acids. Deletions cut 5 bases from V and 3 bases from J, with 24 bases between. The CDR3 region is CASSLRAGGPKSYEQYF. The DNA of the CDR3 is TGTGCCAGCAGTCTTCGGGCAGGGGGGCCCAAGAGCTACGAGCAGTACTTC.

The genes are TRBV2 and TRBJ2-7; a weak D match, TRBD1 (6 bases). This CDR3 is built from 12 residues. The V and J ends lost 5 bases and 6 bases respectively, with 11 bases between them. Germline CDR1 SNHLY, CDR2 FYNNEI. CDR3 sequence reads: CASSTQGAEQYF. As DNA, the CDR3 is TGTGCCAGCAGTACACAGGGCGCCGAGCAGTACTTC.

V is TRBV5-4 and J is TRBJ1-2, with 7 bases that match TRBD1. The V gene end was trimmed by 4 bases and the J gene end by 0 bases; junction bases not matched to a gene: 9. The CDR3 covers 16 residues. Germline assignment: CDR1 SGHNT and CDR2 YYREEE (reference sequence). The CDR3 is CASSRDSNPANYGYTF. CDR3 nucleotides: TGTGCCAGCAGCCGGGACAGCAACCCAGCTAACTATGGCTACACCTTC.

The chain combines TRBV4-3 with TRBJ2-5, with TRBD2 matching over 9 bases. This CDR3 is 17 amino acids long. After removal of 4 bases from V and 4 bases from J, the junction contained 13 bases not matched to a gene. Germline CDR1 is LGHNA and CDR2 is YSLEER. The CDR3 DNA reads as TGCGCCAGCAGCCCAGGGGCCGAGCTAGCGGGGCGAGAGACCCAGTACTTC. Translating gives CASSPGAELAGRETQYF.

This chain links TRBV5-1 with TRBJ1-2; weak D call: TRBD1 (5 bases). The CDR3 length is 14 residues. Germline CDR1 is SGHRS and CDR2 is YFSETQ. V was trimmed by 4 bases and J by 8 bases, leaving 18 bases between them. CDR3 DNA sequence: TGCGCCAGCAGCCCTTCCGGCAGGGTGGGGGGCTACACCTTC. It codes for CASSPSGRVGGYTF.

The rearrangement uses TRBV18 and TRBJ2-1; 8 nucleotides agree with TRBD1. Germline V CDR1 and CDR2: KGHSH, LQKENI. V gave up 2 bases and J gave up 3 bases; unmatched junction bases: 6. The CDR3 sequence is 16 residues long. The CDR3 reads CASSPTGGNVYNEQFF. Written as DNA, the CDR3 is TGTGCCAGCTCACCAACAGGGGGGAACGTCTACAATGAGCAGTTCTTC.

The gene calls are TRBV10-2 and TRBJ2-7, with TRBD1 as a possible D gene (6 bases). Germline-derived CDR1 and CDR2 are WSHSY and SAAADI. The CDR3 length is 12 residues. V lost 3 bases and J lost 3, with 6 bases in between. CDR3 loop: CASSEGGYEQYF. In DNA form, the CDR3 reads TGCGCCAGCAGTGAAGGGGGCTACGAGCAGTACTTC.

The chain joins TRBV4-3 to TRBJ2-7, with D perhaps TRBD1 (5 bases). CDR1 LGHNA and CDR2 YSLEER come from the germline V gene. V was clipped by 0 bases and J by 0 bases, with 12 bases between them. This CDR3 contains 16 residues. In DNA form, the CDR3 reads TGCGCCAGCAGCCAAGACAGGCAGGGTAGCTCCTACGAGCAGTACTTC. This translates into CASSQDRQGSSYEQYF.

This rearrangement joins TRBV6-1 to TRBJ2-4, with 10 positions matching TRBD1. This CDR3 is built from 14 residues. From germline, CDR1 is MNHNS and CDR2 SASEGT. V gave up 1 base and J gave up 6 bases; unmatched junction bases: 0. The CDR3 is CASSEGTGGNIQYF. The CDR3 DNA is TGTGCCAGCAGTGAAGGGACAGGGGGAAACATTCAGTACTTC.

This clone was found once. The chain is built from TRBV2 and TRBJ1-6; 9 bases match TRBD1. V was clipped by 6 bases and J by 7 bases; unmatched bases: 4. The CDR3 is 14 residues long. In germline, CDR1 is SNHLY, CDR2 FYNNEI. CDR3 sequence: CASRSDRGNSPLHF. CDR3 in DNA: TGTGCCAGCAGATCAGACAGGGGGAATTCACCCCTCCACTTT.

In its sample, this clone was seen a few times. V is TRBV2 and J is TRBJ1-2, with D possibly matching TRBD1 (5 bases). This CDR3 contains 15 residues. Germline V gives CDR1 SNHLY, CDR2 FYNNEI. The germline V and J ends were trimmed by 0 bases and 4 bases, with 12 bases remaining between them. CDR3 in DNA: TGTGCCAGCAGTGAAGCTGACAGCTCTTTCTATGGCTACACCTTC. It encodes CASSEADSSFYGYTF.

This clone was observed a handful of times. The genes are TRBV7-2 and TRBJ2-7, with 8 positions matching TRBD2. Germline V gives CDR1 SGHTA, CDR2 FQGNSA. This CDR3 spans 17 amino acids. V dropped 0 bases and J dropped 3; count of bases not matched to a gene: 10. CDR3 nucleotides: TGTGCCAGCAGCTTAGCGCCCCCAGCGGGGGCCGTCTACGAGCAGTACTTC. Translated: CASSLAPPAGAVYEQYF.

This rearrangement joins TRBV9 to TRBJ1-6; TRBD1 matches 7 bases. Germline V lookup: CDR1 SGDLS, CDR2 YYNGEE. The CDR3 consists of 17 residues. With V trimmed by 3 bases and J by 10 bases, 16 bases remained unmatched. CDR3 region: CASSAPGQTGRHSPLHF. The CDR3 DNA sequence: TGTGCCAGCAGCGCACCGGGACAGACCGGTCGCCACTCACCCCTCCACTTT. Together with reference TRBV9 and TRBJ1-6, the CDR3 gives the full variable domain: DSGVTQTPKHLITATGQRVTLRCSPRSGDLSVYWYQQSLDQGLQFLIQYYNGEERAKGNILERFSAQQFPDLHSELNLSSLELGDSALYFCASSAPGQTGRHSPLHFGNGTRLTVT.

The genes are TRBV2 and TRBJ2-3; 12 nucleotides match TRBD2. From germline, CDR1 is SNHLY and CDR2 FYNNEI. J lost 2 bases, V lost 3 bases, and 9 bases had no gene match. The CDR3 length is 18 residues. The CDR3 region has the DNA TGTGCCAGCAGTGATTTGTCTAGCGGGGGGGAACTCACAGATACGCAGTATTTT. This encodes CASSDLSSGGELTDTQYF.

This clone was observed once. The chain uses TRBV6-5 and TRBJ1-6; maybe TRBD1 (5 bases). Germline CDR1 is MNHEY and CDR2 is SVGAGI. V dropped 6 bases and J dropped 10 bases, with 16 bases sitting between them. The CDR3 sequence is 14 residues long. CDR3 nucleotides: TGTGCCAGCAGCCTGCTGGGAGGGGAATCACCCCTCCACTTT. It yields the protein CASSLLGGESPLHF.

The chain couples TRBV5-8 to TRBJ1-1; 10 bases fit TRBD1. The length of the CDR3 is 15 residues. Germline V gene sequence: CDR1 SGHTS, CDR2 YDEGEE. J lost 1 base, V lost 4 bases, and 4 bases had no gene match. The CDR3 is CASSQRDRGNTEAFF. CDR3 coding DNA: TGTGCCAGCAGCCAGCGGGACAGGGGGAACACTGAAGCTTTCTTT.

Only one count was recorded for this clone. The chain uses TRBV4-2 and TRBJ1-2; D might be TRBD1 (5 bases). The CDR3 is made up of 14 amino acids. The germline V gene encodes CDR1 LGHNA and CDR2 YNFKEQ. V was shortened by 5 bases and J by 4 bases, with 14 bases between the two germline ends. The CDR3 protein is CASSDIGGGYGYTF. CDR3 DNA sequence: TGTGCCAGCAGCGACATCGGGGGAGGCTATGGCTACACCTTC.

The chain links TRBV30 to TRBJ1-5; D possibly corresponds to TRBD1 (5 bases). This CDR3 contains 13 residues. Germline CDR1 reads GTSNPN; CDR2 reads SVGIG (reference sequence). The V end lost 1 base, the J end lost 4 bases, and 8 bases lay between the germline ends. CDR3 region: CAWSGQLNQPQHF. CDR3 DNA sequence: TGTGCCTGGAGTGGACAGCTTAATCAGCCCCAGCATTTT.

The CDR3 sequence is CASSLAGWDTEAFF. The DNA for the CDR3 is TGTGCCAGCAGCTTGGCCGGGTGGGACACTGAAGCTTTCTTT. The chain joins TRBV5-6 to TRBJ1-1; D is ambiguous. The CDR3 consists of 14 residues. Looked up from germline, CDR1 is SGHDT and CDR2 is YYEEEE. Trimming took 0 bases from V and 3 from J, leaving 9 bases between them.

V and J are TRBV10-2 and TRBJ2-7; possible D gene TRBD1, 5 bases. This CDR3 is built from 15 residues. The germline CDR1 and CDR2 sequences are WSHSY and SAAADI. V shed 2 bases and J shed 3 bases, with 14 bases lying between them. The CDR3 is CASSERVGRHYEQYF. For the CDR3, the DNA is TGCGCCAGCAGTGAGAGGGTGGGGCGACACTACGAGCAGTACTTC.